This TCR beta chain was identified in a study of shared clonotypes between healthy human individuals. For the study at large: The study used three CD4 naive, three CD4 memory, two CD8 naive and one CD8 memory plate per donor.

CD4+ cells were split into CD45RA+ naive and CD45RA-negative memory subsets. The CDR3 has 16 residues. The V gene's germline CDR1 is MGHRA and CDR2 YSYEKL. The V and J ends lost 1 base and 3 bases, in that order; junction bases with no gene match: 7. Assay: immunoSEQ multiplex PCR; the TCRdb copy retains only in-frame clones and omits some. The sample consists of about 1.4 million clones, 95% to 97% of them appearing once. The origin of this receptor is a young man in good health. Sequenced material: naive CD4+ T cells sorted from blood. As for subset: CD45RA+ positively selected. This chain uses TRBV4-1 with TRBJ1-1, with 8 bases that match TRBD1. CDR3 sequence reads: CASSQGPTGADTEAFF. DNA for the CDR3: TGCGCCAGCAGCCAAGGCCCGACAGGGGCGGACACTGAAGCTTTCTTT.